A selection of T cell receptor beta chains follows, all from one sample in a study of cytomegalovirus exposure and HLA in healthy donors. The repertoire was sequenced with immunoSEQ multiplex PCR; TCRdb's copy has only in-frame clones and lacks some. The data include 70,000 or so clones; the top ten clones carry approximately 2.9%. The sequencing sample was made of PBMCs. The receptors were gathered from a man aged 40-49 years in good health and CMV-seronegative. Each CDR3 is given with its conserved first and last residue. A D gene is named only where the DNA matches it firmly.

j_call d_call v_call cdr3_nt cdr3_aa
TRBJ1-1 - TRBV5-6 TGTGCCAGCAGCGCGATGGGACAAGCATTGAACACTGAAGCTTTCTTT CASSAMGQALNTEAFF
TRBJ2-7 - TRBV6-5 TGTGCCAGCAGTTACCGGCAGGAACACTACGAGCAGTACTTC CASSYRQEHYEQYF
TRBJ1-3 TRBD1 TRBV25-1 TGTGCCAGCAGTGATTCTGGACAGGGGAGTGCTGGAAACACCATATATTTT CASSDSGQGSAGNTIYF
TRBJ1-2 - TRBV14 TGTGCCAGCAGCCCGGCCGGGGGATCCTATGGCTACACCTTC CASSPAGGSYGYTF
TRBJ2-4 TRBD2 TRBV29-1 TGCAGCGTTGACGGACTAGCGGGGTTACTTCTAGCCAAAAACATTCAGTACTTC CSVDGLAGLLLAKNIQYF
TRBJ2-7 - TRBV5-1 TGCGCCAGCAGCTTTGTTGACGGGACCTACGAGCAGTACTTC CASSFVDGTYEQYF
TRBJ2-7 TRBD1 TRBV7-9 TGTGCCAGCAGCTCTTCGGACAGGGCCATGGAGCAGTACTTC CASSSSDRAMEQYF
TRBJ2-7 - TRBV28 TGTGCCAGCGTGCGCGATGTAGCGAATTCTTACGAGCAGTACTTC CASVRDVANSYEQYF
TRBJ1-6 - TRBV29-1 TGCAGCGTGGGCGGAGGGGATTCACCCCTCCACTTT CSVGGGDSPLHF
TRBJ2-7 TRBD2 TRBV4-1 TGCGCCAGCAGCCAAGACGGAAGTAGCGGGACTACCTCCTACGAGCAGTACTTC CASSQDGSSGTTSYEQYF
TRBJ2-4 TRBD1 TRBV7-9 TGTGCCAGCAGCCAGGGTGGACAGGGGGAATTGCGTCAGTACTTC CASSQGGQGELRQYF
TRBJ1-2 TRBD1 TRBV5-4 TGTGCCAGCAGCTTCGGTTGGGACAGGGGTAGCGGCTATGGCTACACCTTC CASSFGWDRGSGYGYTF
TRBJ2-3 TRBD2 TRBV5-1 TGCGCCAGCACAGAGTTCCGGGCCAGCGGGGGGCGAAAGCCAGATACGCAGTATTTT CASTEFRASGGRKPDTQYF
TRBJ2-3 TRBD1 TRBV6-6 TGTGCCAGCAGACAGGGGCAAGGAGATACGCAGTATTTT CASRQGQGDTQYF
TRBJ1-2 - TRBV6-5 TGTGCCAGCAGCCGTGCGGGGGGGCGGTCTTCTGGCTACACCTTC CASSRAGGRSSGYTF